The clone carrying this T cell receptor beta chain has a single count. Using immunoSEQ multiplex PCR, the repertoire was profiled, and TCRdb retains in-frame clones only, with some absent. The sample lists about 91,000 clones; about nine tenths were seen once. This entry comes from a study of OX40 agonist ivuxolimab in advanced cancers. This CDR3 spans 15 amino acids. J was trimmed by 3 bases and V by 0 bases; bases with no gene match: 3. Germline CDR1 and CDR2: SGHRS and YFSETQ. The source material was CD4+ or CD8+ T cells sorted from blood, sampled in a trial of the OX40 agonist ivuxolimab. The clonotype comes from an adult with an advanced solid tumor such as melanoma, head and neck, liver or kidney cancer. The V gene is TRBV5-1, the J gene TRBJ1-5; 7 bases align to TRBD1. The CDR3 is CASSLGDSANQPQHF. For the CDR3, the DNA is TGCGCCAGCAGCTTGGGGGACAGCGCCAATCAGCCCCAGCATTTT. The full variable domain, with the rest looked up from reference TRBV5-1 and TRBJ1-5, is KAGVTQTPRYLIKTRGQQVTLSCSPISGHRSVSWYQQTPGQGLQFLFEYFSETQRNKGNFPGRFSGRQFSNSRSEMNVSTLELGDSALYLCASSLGDSANQPQHFGDGTRLSIL.